Listed below are T cell receptor beta chains from one sample, sequenced in a study of blood T cell dynamics during melanoma immunotherapy. Profiled with immunoSEQ multiplex PCR; TCRdb holds only in-frame clones, not every one. The table records more than 8,500 clones, 70% to 90% of them present only once. Sequences were derived from blood, sampled from a patient treated with checkpoint blockade. The source is a human donor with melanoma. The CDR3 runs from the conserved cysteine through the conserved F or W. A D gene is named only where the DNA matches it firmly. Some rows have no size entry. The others give once, few or many, or a class for an expanded clone.

V gene	clone size	D gene	J gene	CDR3 DNA	CDR3 protein
TRBV27	.	TRBD2	TRBJ2-5	TGTGCCAGCGCAAACCCAGCGGGGGGACAAGAGACCCAGTACTTC	CASANPAGGQETQYF
TRBV27	.	.	TRBJ2-1	TGTGCCAGCAGTTTGTTAGATGAGCAGTTCTTC	CASSLLDEQFF
TRBV7-6	.	TRBD1	TRBJ2-3	TGTGCCAGCAGCTCTGGACAGGGGACAGATACGCAGTATTTT	CASSSGQGTDTQYF
TRBV6-1	once	TRBD2	TRBJ2-3	TGTGCCAGCAGTGAAGCCGGGGGGGCGGATACGCAGTATTTT	CASSEAGGADTQYF
TRBV5-1	.	.	TRBJ2-2	TGCGCCAGCAGCTTGGAGAGGGCCACCGGGGAGCTGTTTTTT	CASSLERATGELFF
TRBV6-5	.	.	TRBJ1-1	TGTGCCAGCAGACTCCGTGATAACACTGAAGCTTTCTTT	CASRLRDNTEAFF
TRBV6-5	few	.	TRBJ1-1	TGTGCCAGCAGAGGGGTTGGCACTGAAGCTTTCTTT	CASRGVGTEAFF
TRBV5-8	.	.	TRBJ1-2	TGTGCCAGCATCCGTGGGCGTGGGGGGACCAATGGCTACACCTTC	CASIRGRGGTNGYTF
TRBV10-2	.	.	TRBJ1-5	TGCGCCAGCAGTGACTCGGGATTTCAGCCCCAGCATTTT	CASSDSGFQPQHF
TRBV6-5	.	.	TRBJ2-3	TGTGCCAGCAGCTACGTGGGGGGCCGACCTAATACGCAGTATTTT	CASSYVGGRPNTQYF
TRBV28	.	.	TRBJ2-5	TGTGCCAGCAGTTCGTGGGAACAAAGCCAAGAGACCCAGTACTTC	CASSSWEQSQETQYF
TRBV11-2	.	.	TRBJ2-7	TGTGCCAGCAGCTTAGATGGTGCACAGAGAGGGCACGAGCAGTACTTC	CASSLDGAQRGHEQYF
TRBV29-1	.	.	TRBJ2-7	TGCAGCGTTGAGGACAGTACCTACGAGCAGTACTTC	CSVEDSTYEQYF
TRBV5-1	.	.	TRBJ1-6	TGCGCCAGCAGCCTGGGGGGGATTAATTCACCCCTCCACTTT	CASSLGGINSPLHF
TRBV5-4	.	.	TRBJ2-5	TGTGCCAGCAGCGTACGACGCGAAGAGACCCAGTACTTC	CASSVRREETQYF
TRBV19	.	.	TRBJ1-1	TGTGCCAGTAGTAGGCCCCGGGGGGGGGACACTGAAGCTTTCTTT	CASSRPRGGDTEAFF
TRBV27	few	.	TRBJ2-3	TGTGCCGCGGGGCGGGGCCCGACTACAGATACGCAGTATTTT	CAAGRGPTTDTQYF
TRBV10-1	.	.	TRBJ2-1	TGCGCCAGCGGGTCTAGCTCCTACAATGAGCAGTTCTTC	CASGSSSYNEQFF
TRBV7-9	once	.	TRBJ2-1	TGTGCCAGCAGCTTGTCAGGGAGGTACAATGAGCAGTTCTTC	CASSLSGRYNEQFF
TRBV7-9	.	.	TRBJ2-7	TGTGCCAGCAGCTGGAGTGTACTAACCGGGGGATTGAACTACGAGCAGTACTTC	CASSWSVLTGGLNYEQYF
TRBV11-2	.	.	TRBJ2-3	TGTGCCAGCAGCTTAGACAGGGGCACAGATACGCAGTATTTT	CASSLDRGTDTQYF
TRBV6-1	.	TRBD2	TRBJ2-5	TGTGCCAGCAGACCGGGACTAGCGGATACGACCCAGTACTTC	CASRPGLADTTQYF
TRBV13	.	.	TRBJ2-3	TGTGCCAGCAGTTTAGGACCGAGTAGCACAGATACGCAGTATTTT	CASSLGPSSTDTQYF
TRBV2	.	.	TRBJ1-5	TGTGCCAGCAGTGAATATAACAGACCTCAGCCCCAGCATTTT	CASSEYNRPQPQHF
TRBV19	.	TRBD1	TRBJ2-5	TGTGCCAGTAGTTCCGGGACAGGGGCTAGAGAGACCCAGTACTTC	CASSSGTGARETQYF
TRBV9	.	.	TRBJ2-7	TGTGCCAGCAGCGTAGGTTTACCCAATACCGAGCAGTACTTC	CASSVGLPNTEQYF
TRBV5-6	once	.	TRBJ2-2	TGTGCCAGCAGCTCCCCTCCCGGGGAGCTGTTTTTT	CASSSPPGELFF
TRBV2	.	.	TRBJ2-7	TGTGCCAGCAGAAGGGAAGGCGAGCAGTACTTC	CASRREGEQYF
TRBV2	.	.	TRBJ1-1	TGTGCCAGCAAGGTCAGAAGGGATCAGACTGAAGCTTTCTTT	CASKVRRDQTEAFF
TRBV7-9	.	TRBD2	TRBJ2-4	TGTGCCAGCAGCTTTGCTCCCTTGCGGGGGGGCCCCCCCAAAAACATTCAGTACTTC	CASSFAPLRGGPPKNIQYF
TRBV6-1	.	.	TRBJ1-5	TGTGCCAGCTTGGCGGGGGGGAGTAACAATCAGCCCCAGCATTTT	CASLAGGSNNQPQHF
TRBV19	.	TRBD1	TRBJ1-1	TGTGCCTCCACCCGGGCAGGGGGCACTGAAGCTTTCTTT	CASTRAGGTEAFF
TRBV6-4	.	.	TRBJ1-1	TGTGCCAGCAGTGACGGGAACAGGGCGAACACTGAAGCTTTCTTT	CASSDGNRANTEAFF
TRBV9	once	.	TRBJ1-1	TGTGCCAGCAGCGAAGGGACGGCGCAAAACACTGAAGCTTTCTTT	CASSEGTAQNTEAFF
TRBV2	.	.	TRBJ2-7	TGTGCCAGCAGCCCTCGGGGGCAGGGCAGCTACGAGCAGTACTTC	CASSPRGQGSYEQYF
TRBV10-2	.	TRBD2	TRBJ2-7	TGCGCCAGCCAACTAGCGGGGATCCACTACGAGCAGTACTTC	CASQLAGIHYEQYF
TRBV7-8	.	.	TRBJ2-6	TGTGCCAGCAGCCCACCAGTCGGGGGTTCCGGGGCCAACGTCCTGACTTTC	CASSPPVGGSGANVLTF
TRBV4-1	.	TRBD2	TRBJ2-1	TGCGCCAGCAGCACCCGACTAGCGGGGGGTGAAGGCGAGCAGTTCTTC	CASSTRLAGGEGEQFF
TRBV4-1	.	.	TRBJ2-5	TGCGCCAGCAGCCAAGGTTCCGACACCGAAGAGACCCAGTACTTC	CASSQGSDTEETQYF
TRBV11-2	.	.	TRBJ1-5	TGTGCCAGCAGCCTCTCCTATGATAGCAATCAGCCCCAGCATTTT	CASSLSYDSNQPQHF
TRBV6-1	once	.	TRBJ1-2	TGTGCCAGCAGTGATCCCCAGACACTTAACTATGGCTACACCTTC	CASSDPQTLNYGYTF
TRBV6-5	.	TRBD1	TRBJ1-4	TGTGCCACATTAGGGGACAGGGCTGAAAAACTGTTTTTT	CATLGDRAEKLFF
TRBV6-5	.	.	TRBJ2-4	TGTGCCAGCAGTTACTCGACCCACGAAGGAAACATTCAGTACTTC	CASSYSTHEGNIQYF
TRBV5-1	few	.	TRBJ2-2	TGCGCCAGCAGCTTGGCCCAGATCCCCGACACCGGGGAGCTGTTTTTT	CASSLAQIPDTGELFF
TRBV6-5	once	TRBD1	TRBJ1-1	TGTGCCAGCAGTCAGAGGACAGGGCAGAGAACTGAAGCTTTCTTT	CASSQRTGQRTEAFF
TRBV29-1	.	TRBD2	TRBJ2-1	TGCAGCGTCCGTCCCGGTGTGACAGGGGTATCCCAGCGGGGGGGCCCAAACTACAATGAGCAGTTCTTC	CSVRPGVTGVSQRGGPNYNEQFF
TRBV7-3	.	.	TRBJ2-4	TGTGCCAGCAGGAGGGACTCACGAGGGACCAAAAACATTCAGTACTTC	CASRRDSRGTKNIQYF
TRBV15	.	TRBD2	TRBJ2-7	TGTGCCACCAGCAGAGATTTGTTAGCGGGGGGCGCCTACGAGCAGTACTTC	CATSRDLLAGGAYEQYF
TRBV7-8	.	.	TRBJ1-3	TGTGCCAGCGGGGAGAGGGCGGTAAACACCATATATTTT	CASGERAVNTIYF
TRBV27	.	TRBD2	TRBJ2-5	TGTGCCAGCAGTAGGCCGGGGGCGGGGGGGCCAAAGACCCAGTACTTC	CASSRPGAGGPKTQYF
TRBV11-2	.	.	TRBJ2-1	TGTGCCAGCAGCTTAAACGGGAGCCCATCCTACAATGAGCAGTTCTTC	CASSLNGSPSYNEQFF
TRBV5-5	.	.	TRBJ2-4	TGTGCCAGCAGCTTGGACACCTCGGTCCCCGGACCCTTC	CASSLDTSVPGPF
TRBV6-1	.	.	TRBJ1-2	TGTGCCAGCAGTGAAGTCGACAGCTTCTTTGGCTACACCTTC	CASSEVDSFFGYTF
TRBV14	.	TRBD1	TRBJ1-2	TGTGCCAGCAGCCAAGATGCGCTGACAGGGACCTATGGCTACACCTTC	CASSQDALTGTYGYTF